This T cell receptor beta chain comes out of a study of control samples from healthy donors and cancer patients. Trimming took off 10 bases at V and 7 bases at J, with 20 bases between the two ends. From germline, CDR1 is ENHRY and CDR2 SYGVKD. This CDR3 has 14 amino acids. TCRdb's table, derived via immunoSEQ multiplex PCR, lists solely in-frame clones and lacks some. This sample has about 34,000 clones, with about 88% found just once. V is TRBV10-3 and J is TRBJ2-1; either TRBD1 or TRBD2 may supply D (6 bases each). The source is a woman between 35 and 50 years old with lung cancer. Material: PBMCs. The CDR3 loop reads CATLLAPQGNEQFF. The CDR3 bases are TGTGCCACCCTCCTAGCGCCCCAGGGGAATGAGCAGTTCTTC.